The clone carrying this TCR beta chain showed up many times. The antigen remains undetermined. Germline V gene sequence: CDR1 SQVTM, CDR2 ANQGSEA. The CDR3 is made up of 12 amino acids. Trimming cost V 7 bases and J 5 bases; bases outside gene matches: 6. Separate cDNA molecules each had unique molecular identifiers attached to them. TCRdb fed the 5' RACE reads into MiXCR, producing one record per CDR3 protein. This sample has roughly 50,000 distinct CDR3 sequences, with 7% to 9% found just once. This specimen comes from a study of early T cells in non-severe SARS-CoV-2 infection. Study context: The authors sequenced bulk RNA from unsorted whole blood, leaving chains unpaired.

Study-level results: The study's VDJdb matching favored anti-spike CD8 responses and missed private and CD4 specificities.

Sequenced: whole blood. This sequence originates from an adult who was a healthcare worker with PCR-confirmed SARS-CoV-2 infection or an uninfected control (not recorded which). The rearrangement uses TRBV29-1 and TRBJ1-1, with 8 bases identical to TRBD1. The CDR3 region is CSGMTGETEAFF. DNA of the CDR3: TGCAGCGGCATGACAGGGGAGACTGAAGCTTTCTTT.